These 21 T cell receptor beta chains were all obtained from the same sample, sequenced in a study of cytomegalovirus exposure and HLA in healthy donors. Profiled with immunoSEQ multiplex PCR; TCRdb holds only in-frame clones, not every one. The table shows over 85,000 clones, with roughly 84% occurring only once. Sequences were obtained from PBMCs. These receptors were collected from a woman aged 18-30 years in good health and CMV-seropositive.

V and J are TRBV4-1 and TRBJ1-6; D is perhaps TRBD1 (6 bases). Germline CDR1 is MGHRA and CDR2 is YSYEKL. Deletions cut 0 bases from V and 10 bases from J, with 13 bases between. CDR3 size: 15 residues. The CDR3 is CASSQEPWTESPLHF. DNA for the CDR3: TGCGCCAGCAGCCAAGAACCGTGGACAGAATCACCCCTCCACTTT.

This chain joins TRBV2 and TRBJ2-7; 9 positions agree with TRBD2. Germline V gene data show CDR1 as SNHLY and CDR2 as FYNNEI. The length of the CDR3 is 15 residues. The trim removed 6 bases at V and 3 bases at J, leaving 9 bases unmatched. The CDR3, as DNA: TGTGCCAGCAGGGTAGCGGGGGAGGGTATCTACGAGCAGTACTTC. Its translation: CASRVAGEGIYEQYF. Combining the CDR3 with reference TRBV2 and TRBJ2-7 gives the whole variable domain EPEVTQTPSHQVTQMGQEVILRCVPISNHLYFYWYRQILGQKVEFLVSFYNNEISEKSEIFDDQFSVERPDGSNFTLKIRSTKLEDSAMYFCASRVAGEGIYEQYFGPGTRLTVT.

V is TRBV14 and J is TRBJ2-5, with 7 nucleotides matching TRBD1. This CDR3 spans 14 amino acids. From germline, CDR1 is SGHDN and CDR2 FVKESK. V lost 1 base, J lost 3 bases, and 2 bases stayed unmatched. CDR3 nucleotide sequence: TGTGCCAGCAGCCAAGCCGGACAGGAAGAGACCCAGTACTTC. This codes for CASSQAGQEETQYF.

The chain combines TRBV30 with TRBJ2-7, with a tentative D call TRBD2 (5 bases). The CDR3 totals 14 residues. V was shortened by 2 bases and J by 2 bases, with 13 bases between the two germline ends. Germline V CDR1 and CDR2: GTSNPN, SVGIG (reference sequence). CDR3 DNA sequence: TGTGCCTGGAGTTCCGGGGTGGCGACCTACGAGCAGTACTTC. Translation gives CAWSSGVATYEQYF.

The V gene is TRBV6-6, the J gene TRBJ2-3; TRBD2 agrees at 9 bases. CDR3 length: 14 residues. With 6 bases clipped from V and 6 bases from J, the junction kept 7 bases outside the gene matches. Germline V gives CDR1 MNHNY, CDR2 SVGAGI (reference sequence). CDR3: CASRGGGAVDTQYF. As DNA, the CDR3 is TGTGCCAGCAGGGGCGGGGGGGCCGTGGATACGCAGTATTTT.

This clone has just a few counts. The same CDR3 can be traced to other DNA sequences in this sample. This chain uses TRBV28 with TRBJ1-5; maybe TRBD1 (6 bases). This CDR3 region has 14 residues. Germline V lookup: CDR1 MDHEN, CDR2 SYDVKM. Trimming took off 2 bases at V and 6 bases at J, with 11 bases between the two ends. Here the CDR3 reads CASSLTGSGQPQHF. Written as DNA, the CDR3 is TGTGCCAGCAGTTTAACAGGGTCGGGTCAGCCCCAGCATTTT.

This chain connects TRBV19 to TRBJ2-1; a possible D gene is TRBD1 (7 bases). V was clipped by 5 bases and J by 2 bases, with 19 bases between them. The CDR3 runs to 17 residues. The V gene's germline CDR1 is LNHDA and CDR2 SQIVND (reference sequence). CDR3 nucleotide sequence: TGTGCCAGTAGTCAAATCGGAGGGGGCCCCCCCTACAATGAGCAGTTCTTC. Translating it yields CASSQIGGGPPYNEQFF.

J is TRBJ1-2 and V is TRBV4-3, with 7 bases that match TRBD1. There are 17 residues in the CDR3. From germline, CDR1 is LGHNA and CDR2 YSLEER. V trimming: 1 base; J trimming: 5 bases; junction bases outside the gene matches: 13. The CDR3 spells CASSQARTGPGLYGYTF. CDR3 coding DNA: TGCGCCAGCAGCCAAGCCCGGACAGGCCCAGGGTTGTATGGCTACACCTTC.

The rearrangement joins TRBV7-9 to TRBJ2-7, with D tentatively TRBD1 (6 bases). Trimming took 2 bases from V and 3 from J, leaving 14 bases between them. CDR3 length equals 15 residues. Germline CDR1 SEHNR, CDR2 FQNEAQ (reference sequence). CDR3 sequence (DNA): TGTGCCAGCAGCTTATGGGCAGGGGTTAACTACGAGCAGTACTTC. Translated: CASSLWAGVNYEQYF.

This clone showed up just a few times. The chain couples TRBV2 to TRBJ2-2, with D unresolved. Germline CDR1 is SNHLY and CDR2 is FYNNEI. Trimming removed 4 bases at V and 5 bases at J, with 8 bases between. The CDR3 runs to 13 residues. The CDR3: CASSVPETGELFF. The CDR3 DNA reads TGTGCCAGCAGTGTCCCCGAGACCGGGGAGCTGTTTTTT.

The J gene is TRBJ2-5, the V gene TRBV5-6; 9 bases line up with TRBD2. The trim removed 4 bases at V and 5 bases at J, leaving 12 bases unmatched. This CDR3 comprises 16 residues. CDR1 is SGHDT, CDR2 YYEEEE, per germline. The CDR3 reads CASSPFAGGLRETQYF. In DNA form, the CDR3 reads TGTGCCAGCAGCCCGTTCGCGGGGGGGCTTAGGGAGACCCAGTACTTC. Drawing the rest from reference TRBV5-6 and TRBJ2-5, the complete variable domain is DAGVTQSPTHLIKTRGQQVTLRCSPKSGHDTVSWYQQALGQGPQFIFQYYEEEERQRGNFPDRFSGHQFPNYSSELNVNALLLGDSALYLCASSPFAGGLRETQYFGPGTRLLVL.

The chain employs TRBV19 and TRBJ2-7; tentative D call: TRBD1 (5 bases). This CDR3 is built from 12 residues. Trimming pared 5 bases from V and 2 bases from J, leaving 7 bases between. The germline V gene has CDR1 LNHDA and CDR2 SQIVND (reference sequence). CDR3 region: CASSDRPYEQYF. CDR3 DNA: TGTGCCAGTAGTGACAGACCCTACGAGCAGTACTTC.

The chain couples TRBV19 to TRBJ1-4, with D unresolved. CDR3 size: 14 residues. V gave up 4 bases and J gave up 7 bases, with 13 bases separating them. CDR1 and CDR2 (germline): LNHDA, SQIVND (reference sequence). The CDR3 coding sequence is TGTGCCAGTAGTACGCCTAGCGGGTTTGAAAAACTGTTTTTT. Protein sequence: CASSTPSGFEKLFF.

The CDR3 sequence is CATSRVDRADEQYF. The CDR3 bases are TGTGCCACCAGCAGGGTTGACAGGGCCGACGAGCAGTACTTC. J is TRBJ2-7 and V is TRBV15; 7 nucleotides line up with TRBD1. V shed 3 bases, J shed 5 bases, and the junction held 7 bases outside the gene matches. CDR1 is LNHNV, CDR2 YYDKDF, per germline (reference sequence). This CDR3 contains 14 residues.

V usage is TRBV6-1 and J usage is TRBJ2-2; 7 bases are shared with TRBD1. The CDR3 is made up of 15 amino acids. V was pared by 4 bases and J by 1 base, with 3 bases of the junction left unmatched. Germline V gives CDR1 MNHNS, CDR2 SASEGT. The CDR3 DNA reads as TGTGCCAGCAGTGCCCGGGACAGGAACACCGGGGAGCTGTTTTTT. Translating it yields CASSARDRNTGELFF.

This chain joins TRBV4-1 and TRBJ2-7; 7 bases map to TRBD2. V shed 7 bases, J shed 5 bases, and the junction held 11 bases outside the gene matches. The germline gives CDR1 MGHRA, CDR2 YSYEKL. There are 14 residues in the CDR3. CDR3 in DNA: TGCGCCAGCACCCCGGGGGGAGAAGTGGACGAGCAGTACTTC. Translation: CASTPGGEVDEQYF.

The rearrangement joins TRBV28 to TRBJ2-7; TRBD2 is a possible D gene (6 bases). V was cut by 6 bases and J by 3 bases, with 18 bases left in between. Germline CDR1 MDHEN, CDR2 SYDVKM. CDR3 length: 15 amino acids. CDR3 sequence: CASRSGTGNSYEQYF. CDR3 sequence (DNA): TGTGCCAGCAGATCAGGGACTGGAAATAGCTACGAGCAGTACTTC.

This chain joins TRBV7-9 and TRBJ2-7; weak D call: TRBD2 (5 bases). CDR3 length: 14 amino acids. V shed 5 bases and J shed 3 bases, with 14 bases lying between them. Per germline, CDR1 SEHNR and CDR2 FQNEAQ (reference sequence). The CDR3 here is CASSPNVAGYEQYF. The DNA for the CDR3 is TGTGCCAGCAGCCCCAACGTTGCGGGCTACGAGCAGTACTTC. The full variable domain, completed using reference TRBV7-9 and TRBJ2-7, is DTGVSQNPRHKITKRGQNVTFRCDPISEHNRLYWYRQTLGQGPEFLTYFQNEAQLEKSRLLSDRFSAERPKGSFSTLEIQRTEQGDSAMYLCASSPNVAGYEQYFGPGTRLTVT.

The genes are TRBV7-3 and TRBJ2-1, with 10 bases aligning to TRBD2. V gave up 6 bases and J gave up 2 bases; unmatched junction bases: 4. CDR1 and CDR2 from the germline V gene are SGHTA and FQGTGA. This CDR3 contains 15 residues. For the CDR3, the DNA is TGTGCCAGCAGTAGCGGGGGGCCCGCCTACAATGAGCAGTTCTTC. Translating gives CASSSGGPAYNEQFF.

V and J are TRBV27 and TRBJ2-5, with TRBD2 matching over 14 bases. With V trimmed by 6 bases and J by 5 bases, 5 bases remained unmatched. CDR3 length: 15 amino acids. CDR1 and CDR2 from the germline V gene are MNHEY and SMNVEV (reference sequence). The CDR3 DNA is TGTGCCAGCAGATCGGGACTAGCGGGGGTTGAGACCCAGTACTTC. Protein: CASRSGLAGVETQYF.

The chain links TRBV9 to TRBJ1-6, with D unclear. Germline CDR1 SGDLS, CDR2 YYNGEE. The CDR3 spans 13 residues. V was pared by 4 bases and J by 6 bases, with 8 bases between. CDR3 in amino acids: CASSKGGNSPLHF. The DNA of the CDR3 is TGTGCCAGCAGCAAGGGAGGTAATTCACCCCTCCACTTT.